The present T cell receptor (beta chain) was sequenced within a study of a mutant IDH1 vaccine in newly diagnosed glioma. Study as a whole: Treated patients had a mean age of 40.4 years and a sex split that was approximately 62% male and 37.5% female. It was at week 35 that visit V12 occurred, and at week 47 that visit V13 did.

Whole-study results and caveats: Induction of immune responses by the vaccine occurred in roughly 93% of patients.

On this clone: What it recognizes is unknown. Because the CDR3's place on the DNA is in doubt, the DNA is left out and the CDR3 is given as listed by TCRdb.

CDR1 and CDR2 from the germline V gene are SNHLY and FYNNEI. With termini counted, the CDR3 has 17 amino acids. Time point meaning: week 35, safety follow-up. Alongside topical imiquimod, each dose of vaccine comprised 300 ug of mutant IDH1 20-mer peptide. Method: immunoSEQ multiplex PCR; TCRdb's copy keeps in-frame clones and lacks some. The sample gives more than 25,000 clones, under 85% of which show up once; roughly 10% is in the top ten. The source material was PBMCs, sampled from a glioma patient whose treatment included an IDH1 peptide vaccine. The genes are TRBV2 and TRBJ2-5. The TCR sequence derives from a woman between 25 and 40 years old with glioma. Some clones in this sample may be carry-over from other donors' samples. The CDR3 reads CASSTSADLLAQETQYF.